This T cell receptor (beta chain) was recorded in a study of T cells in localized non-small cell lung cancer. In the case of this clone: Antigen unknown.

Here immunoSEQ multiplex PCR was the method, and the copy in TCRdb shows in-frame clones only, minus some. The sample lists about 1,400 clones, more than 20% occurring once. Germline CDR1 and CDR2: SGDLS and YYNGEE. The CDR3 has 14 residues. Between the trimmed V and J ends, which lost 4 bases and 4 bases, there was a span of 15 bases. Overall study findings and caveats: Only one tumor region was sequenced, so heterogeneity remains possible. The highest T cell clonality was in uninvolved adjacent lung, above tumor. Of the top 100 tumor clones, median roughly 60 were in adjacent lung, some 30 among its top 100.

The TCR originated in a male donor older than 55 with stage III squamous cell lung carcinoma. This specimen was lung tumor tissue, taken before any cancer treatment. The V gene is TRBV9, the J gene TRBJ2-7; the D gene is possibly TRBD1 (6 bases). CDR3 residues: CASSHTGIIYEQYF. CDR3 DNA: TGTGCCAGCAGCCATACAGGGATTATTTACGAGCAGTACTTC.